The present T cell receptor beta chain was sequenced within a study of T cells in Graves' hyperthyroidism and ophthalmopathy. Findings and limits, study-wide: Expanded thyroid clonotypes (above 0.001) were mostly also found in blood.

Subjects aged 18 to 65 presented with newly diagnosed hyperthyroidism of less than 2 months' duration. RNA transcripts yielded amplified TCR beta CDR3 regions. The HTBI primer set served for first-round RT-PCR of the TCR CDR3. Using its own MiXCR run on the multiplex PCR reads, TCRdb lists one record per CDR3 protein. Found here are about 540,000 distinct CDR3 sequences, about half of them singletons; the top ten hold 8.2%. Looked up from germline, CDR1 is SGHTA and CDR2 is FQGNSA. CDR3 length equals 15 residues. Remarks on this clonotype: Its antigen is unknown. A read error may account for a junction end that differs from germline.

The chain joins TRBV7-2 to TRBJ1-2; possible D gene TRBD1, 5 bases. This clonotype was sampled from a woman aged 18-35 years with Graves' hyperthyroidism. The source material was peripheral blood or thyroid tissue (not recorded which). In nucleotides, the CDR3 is TGCGCCAGCAGCCCCCCGGACGGGGACGACTATGGCTACACCTTC. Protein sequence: CASSPPDGDDYGYTF.